This T cell receptor (beta chain) was identified in a study of persistence of HIV-infected CD4 T cells. The V end lost 0 bases, the J end lost 0 bases, and 12 bases lay between the germline ends. Germline V lookup: CDR1 SEHNR, CDR2 FQNEAQ (reference sequence). CDR3 length: 18 residues. In the case of this clone: Its antigen is not identified.

The libraries were made with immunoSEQ version 4 in survey mode. The data were produced by immunoSEQ multiplex PCR, yet TCRdb's version contains in-frame clones alone and is incomplete. The sample lists some 23,000 clones; approximately 79% were seen once. Overlapping HIV-1 Gag 15-mer peptides at approximately 1 ug per peptide per mL were used. Sorting selected CD4+ T cells upregulating both CD40 ligand and CD69. Suppressive ART was started during chronic HIV-1 infection in these adults. The chain is built from TRBV7-9 and TRBJ2-6; possibly TRBD2 for D (5 bases). The sequenced sample was CD4+ T cells sorted from PBMCs after approximately 19-hour stimulation, obtained from a patient who received antiretroviral therapy. The TCR sequence derives from an adult man with HIV who was CMV-seropositive. CDR3 in DNA: TGTGCCAGCAGCTTAGCCTGGCCGAGGGTCTCTGGGGCCAACGTCCTGACTTTC. Translating it yields CASSLAWPRVSGANVLTF.